The 3 T cell receptor beta chains below come from one sample, sequenced in a study of shared clonotypes between healthy human individuals. This table comes from immunoSEQ multiplex PCR, and its TCRdb copy is limited to in-frame clones, with some not included. This table holds 300,000 to 400,000 clones, more than 60% found once. The sequencing input was memory CD4+ T cells sorted from blood. Subset of the sample: CD45RA-negative fraction. Source of these receptors: a young man in good health.

This chain joins TRBV4-2 and TRBJ2-7; no clear D gene. From germline, CDR1 is LGHNA and CDR2 YNFKEQ. The CDR3 consists of 14 residues. The V and J ends lost 4 bases and 6 bases respectively, with 16 bases between them. DNA of the CDR3: TGTGCCAGCAGCCCCGCCGCCGCCCAGTTCGAGCAGTACTTC. Translated: CASSPAAAQFEQYF.

CDR3 loop: CASSVAYMNTEAFF. CDR3 coding DNA: TGTGCCAGCAGCGTAGCTTACATGAACACTGAAGCTTTCTTT. This chain joins TRBV9 and TRBJ1-1; D not resolved. V was pared by 0 bases and J by 0 bases, with 6 bases between. Germline V gene sequence: CDR1 SGDLS, CDR2 YYNGEE. This CDR3 comprises 14 residues.

The CDR3: CASSLFSGPSAPATNEKLFF. Written as DNA, the CDR3 is TGTGCCAGCAGTTTATTCAGCGGGCCAAGCGCCCCGGCAACTAATGAAAAACTGTTTTTT. The rearrangement links TRBV27 to TRBJ1-4, with D unclear. The ends were cut back, 1 base at V and 0 bases at J, with 21 bases in the middle. Germline V gene lookup returns CDR1 MNHEY and CDR2 SMNVEV (reference sequence). The CDR3 covers 20 residues.